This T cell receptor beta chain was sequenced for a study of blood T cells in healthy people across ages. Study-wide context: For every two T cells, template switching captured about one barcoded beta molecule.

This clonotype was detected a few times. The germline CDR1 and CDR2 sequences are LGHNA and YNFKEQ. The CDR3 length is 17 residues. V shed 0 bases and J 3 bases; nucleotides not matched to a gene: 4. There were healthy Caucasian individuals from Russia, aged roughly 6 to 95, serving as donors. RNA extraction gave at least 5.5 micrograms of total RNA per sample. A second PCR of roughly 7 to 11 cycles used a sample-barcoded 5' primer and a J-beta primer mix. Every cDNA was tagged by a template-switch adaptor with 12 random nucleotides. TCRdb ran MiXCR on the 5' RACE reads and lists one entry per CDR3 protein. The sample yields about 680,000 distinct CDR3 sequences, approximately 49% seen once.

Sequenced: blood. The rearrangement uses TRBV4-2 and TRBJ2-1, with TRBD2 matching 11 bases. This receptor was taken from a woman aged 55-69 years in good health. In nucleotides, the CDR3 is TGTGCCAGCAGCCAAGACCCTAGCGGGGGGATCTACAATGAGCAGTTCTTC. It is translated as CASSQDPSGGIYNEQFF.